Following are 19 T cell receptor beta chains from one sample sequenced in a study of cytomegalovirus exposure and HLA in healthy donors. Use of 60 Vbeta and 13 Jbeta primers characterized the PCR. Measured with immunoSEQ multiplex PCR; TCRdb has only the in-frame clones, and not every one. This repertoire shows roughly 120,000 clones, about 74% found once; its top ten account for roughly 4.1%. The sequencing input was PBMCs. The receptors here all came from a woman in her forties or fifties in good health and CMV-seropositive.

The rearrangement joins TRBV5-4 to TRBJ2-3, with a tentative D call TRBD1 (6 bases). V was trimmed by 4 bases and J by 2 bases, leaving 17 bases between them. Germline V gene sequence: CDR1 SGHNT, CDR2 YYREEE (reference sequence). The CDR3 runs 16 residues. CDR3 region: CASSPRGRYFTDTQYF. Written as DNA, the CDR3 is TGTGCCAGCAGCCCCAGGGGCCGCTACTTCACAGATACGCAGTATTTT.

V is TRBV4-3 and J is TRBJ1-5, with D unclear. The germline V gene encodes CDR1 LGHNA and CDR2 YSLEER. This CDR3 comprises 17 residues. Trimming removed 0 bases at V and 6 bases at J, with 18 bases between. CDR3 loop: CASSQDLGLQHPQPQHF. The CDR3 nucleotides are TGCGCCAGCAGCCAAGATCTAGGACTACAGCATCCTCAGCCCCAGCATTTT.

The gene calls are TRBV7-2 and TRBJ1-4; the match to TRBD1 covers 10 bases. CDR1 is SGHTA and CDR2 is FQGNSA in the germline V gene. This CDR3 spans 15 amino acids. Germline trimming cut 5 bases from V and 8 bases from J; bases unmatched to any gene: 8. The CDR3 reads CASSGRQGAGEKLFF. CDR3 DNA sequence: TGTGCCAGCAGCGGAAGACAGGGGGCCGGGGAAAAACTGTTTTTT.

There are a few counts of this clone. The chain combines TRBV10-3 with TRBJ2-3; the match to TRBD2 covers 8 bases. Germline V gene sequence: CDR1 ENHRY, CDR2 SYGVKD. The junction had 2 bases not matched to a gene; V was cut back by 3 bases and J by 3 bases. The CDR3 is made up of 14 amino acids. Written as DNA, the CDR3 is TGTGCCATCAGTGACGGGGGGGGGACAGATACGCAGTATTTT. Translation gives CAISDGGGTDTQYF.

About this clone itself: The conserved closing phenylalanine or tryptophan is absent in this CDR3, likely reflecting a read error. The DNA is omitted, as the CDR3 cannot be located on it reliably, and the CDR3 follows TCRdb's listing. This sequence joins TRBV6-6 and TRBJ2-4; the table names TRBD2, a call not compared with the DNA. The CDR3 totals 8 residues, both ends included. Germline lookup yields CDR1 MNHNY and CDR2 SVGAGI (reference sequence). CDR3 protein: CASSYSLT.

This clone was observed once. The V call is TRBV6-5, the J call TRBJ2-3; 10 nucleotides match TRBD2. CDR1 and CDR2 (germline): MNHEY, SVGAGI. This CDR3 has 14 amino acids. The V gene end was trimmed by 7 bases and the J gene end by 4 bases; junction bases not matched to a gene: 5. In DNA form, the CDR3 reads TGTGCCAGCAAAGCGGGGGGGCTTGCAGATACGCAGTATTTT. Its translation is CASKAGGLADTQYF.

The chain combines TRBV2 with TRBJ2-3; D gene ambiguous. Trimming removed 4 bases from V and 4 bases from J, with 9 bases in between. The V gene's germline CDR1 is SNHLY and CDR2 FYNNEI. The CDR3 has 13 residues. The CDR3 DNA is TGTGCCAGCAGTGTATCGCGGTCAGATACGCAGTATTTT. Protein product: CASSVSRSDTQYF.

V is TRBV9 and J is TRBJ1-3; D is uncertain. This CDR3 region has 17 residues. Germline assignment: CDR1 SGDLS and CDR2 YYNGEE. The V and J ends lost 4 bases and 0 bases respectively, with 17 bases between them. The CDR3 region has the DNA TGTGCCAGCAGCACTCGGGGTAGACTTTCCTCTGGAAACACCATATATTTT. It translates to CASSTRGRLSSGNTIYF. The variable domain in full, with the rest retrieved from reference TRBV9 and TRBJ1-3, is DSGVTQTPKHLITATGQRVTLRCSPRSGDLSVYWYQQSLDQGLQFLIQYYNGEERAKGNILERFSAQQFPDLHSELNLSSLELGDSALYFCASSTRGRLSSGNTIYFGEGSWLTVV.

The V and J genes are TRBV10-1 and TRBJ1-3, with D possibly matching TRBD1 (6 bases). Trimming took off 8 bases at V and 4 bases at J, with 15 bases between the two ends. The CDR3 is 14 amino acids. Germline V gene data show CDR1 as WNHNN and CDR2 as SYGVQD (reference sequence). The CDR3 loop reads CASGPGGSGNTIYF. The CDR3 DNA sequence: TGCGCCAGCGGACCGGGGGGCTCCGGAAACACCATATATTTT.

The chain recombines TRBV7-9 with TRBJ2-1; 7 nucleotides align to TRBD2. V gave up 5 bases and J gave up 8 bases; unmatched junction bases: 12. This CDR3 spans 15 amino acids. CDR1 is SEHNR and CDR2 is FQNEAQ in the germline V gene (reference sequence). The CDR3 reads CASSLWGTTEDEQFF. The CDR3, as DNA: TGTGCCAGCAGCCTCTGGGGGACTACCGAAGATGAGCAGTTCTTC. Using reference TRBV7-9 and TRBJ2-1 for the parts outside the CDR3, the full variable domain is DTGVSQNPRHKITKRGQNVTFRCDPISEHNRLYWYRQTLGQGPEFLTYFQNEAQLEKSRLLSDRFSAERPKGSFSTLEIQRTEQGDSAMYLCASSLWGTTEDEQFFGPGTRLTVL.

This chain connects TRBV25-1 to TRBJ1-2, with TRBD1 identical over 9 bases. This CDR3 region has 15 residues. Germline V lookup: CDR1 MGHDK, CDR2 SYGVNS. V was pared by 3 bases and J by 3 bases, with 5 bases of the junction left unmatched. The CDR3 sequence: CASSEGTGTYYGYTF. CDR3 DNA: TGTGCCAGCAGTGAGGGGACAGGGACCTACTATGGCTACACCTTC.

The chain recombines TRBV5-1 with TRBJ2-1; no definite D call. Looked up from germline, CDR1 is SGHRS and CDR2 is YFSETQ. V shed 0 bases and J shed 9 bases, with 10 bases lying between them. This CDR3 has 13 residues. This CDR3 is CASSLARLGEQFF. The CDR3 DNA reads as TGCGCCAGCAGCTTGGCCCGACTCGGTGAGCAGTTCTTC.

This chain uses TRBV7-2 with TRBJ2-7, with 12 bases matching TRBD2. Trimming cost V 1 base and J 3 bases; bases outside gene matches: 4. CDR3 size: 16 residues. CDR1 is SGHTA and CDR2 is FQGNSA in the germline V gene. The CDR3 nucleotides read TGTGCCAGCAGCTTAGGGACTAGCGGGGCCCTCTACGAGCAGTACTTC. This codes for CASSLGTSGALYEQYF.

The DNA for the CDR3 is TGCAGCGCCCGGGACAGGGCTGGGGGGGAGCAGTACTTC. This encodes CSARDRAGGEQYF. The rearrangement links TRBV29-1 to TRBJ2-7; TRBD1 matches 9 bases. The length of the CDR3 is 13 residues. V was pared by 7 bases and J by 7 bases, with 11 bases of the junction left unmatched. Germline V gene data show CDR1 as SQVTM and CDR2 as ANQGSEA.

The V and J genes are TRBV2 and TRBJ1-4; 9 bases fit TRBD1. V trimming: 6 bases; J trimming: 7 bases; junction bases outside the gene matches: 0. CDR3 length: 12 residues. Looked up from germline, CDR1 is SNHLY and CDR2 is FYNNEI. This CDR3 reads CASRDRGEKLFF. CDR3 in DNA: TGTGCCAGCAGGGACAGGGGTGAAAAACTGTTTTTT.

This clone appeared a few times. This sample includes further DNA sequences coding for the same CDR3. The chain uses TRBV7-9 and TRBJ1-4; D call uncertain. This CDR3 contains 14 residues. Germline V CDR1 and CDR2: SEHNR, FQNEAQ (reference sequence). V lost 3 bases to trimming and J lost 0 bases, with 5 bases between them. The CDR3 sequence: CASSFQATNEKLFF. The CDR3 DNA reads TGTGCCAGCAGCTTCCAGGCAACTAATGAAAAACTGTTTTTT.

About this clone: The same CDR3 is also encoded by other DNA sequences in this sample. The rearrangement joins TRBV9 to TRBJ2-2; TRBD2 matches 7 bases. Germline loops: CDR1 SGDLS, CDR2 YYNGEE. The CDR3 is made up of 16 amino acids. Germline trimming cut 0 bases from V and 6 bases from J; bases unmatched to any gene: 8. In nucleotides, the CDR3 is TGTGCCAGCAGCGTAGGGGGCGGGGGAGGATCCGGGGAGCTGTTTTTT. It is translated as CASSVGGGGGSGELFF.

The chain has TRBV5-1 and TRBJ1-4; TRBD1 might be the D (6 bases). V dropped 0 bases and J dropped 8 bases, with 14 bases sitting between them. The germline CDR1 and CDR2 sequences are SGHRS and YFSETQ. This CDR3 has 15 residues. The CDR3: CASSLAGRGNEKLFF. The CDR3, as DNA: TGCGCCAGCAGCTTGGCTGGCAGGGGAAACGAAAAACTGTTTTTT.

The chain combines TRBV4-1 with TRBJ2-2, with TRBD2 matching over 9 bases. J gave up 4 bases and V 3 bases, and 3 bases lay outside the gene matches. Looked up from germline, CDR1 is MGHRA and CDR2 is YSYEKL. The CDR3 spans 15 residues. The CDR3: CASSQGRGGTGELFF. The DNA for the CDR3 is TGCGCCAGCAGCCAGGGGCGGGGGGGCACCGGGGAGCTGTTTTTT.